This T cell receptor (beta chain) came from a study of T cells in Graves' hyperthyroidism and ophthalmopathy. Amplified TCR beta CDR3 regions came from RNA transcripts. The HTBI primer set was used in a first-round RT-PCR of the TCR CDR3. TCRdb reprocessed the multiplex PCR reads with MiXCR, giving one entry per CDR3 protein. The sample gives around 620,000 distinct CDR3 sequences, about 14% of which show up once; roughly 7% is in the top ten. Clinical Activity Scores of at least 3, NOSPECS grades of at least 4 and durations under 3 months characterized ophthalmopathy patients. The diagnostic basis comprised clinical symptoms, serum thyroxine and TRAb, thyroid ultrasound and orbital computed tomography. Fresh peripheral blood, 9.5 to 10 ml of it, supplied the PBMCs. The CDR3 runs 14 residues. Between the trimmed V and J ends, which lost 4 bases and 5 bases, there was a span of 15 bases. Germline V lookup: CDR1 LNHDA, CDR2 SQIVND (reference sequence).

The sequencing input was blood. The sequence came from a woman between 18 and 30 years old with Graves' ophthalmopathy. The rearrangement uses TRBV19 and TRBJ2-7, with D possibly being TRBD1 or TRBD2 (5 bases each). This CDR3 reads CASSKRDGGDEQYF. Written as DNA, the CDR3 is TGTGCCAGTAGTAAACGGGACGGCGGAGACGAGCAGTACTTC.